This is a list of T cell receptor beta chains from one sample in a study of neurological immune-mediated disorders. TCRdb re-called the 5' RACE reads with MiXCR, one entry per CDR3 protein. This table holds about 37,000 distinct CDR3 sequences, 9.5% to 13% found once. Sample: CD4+ T cells from blood. All receptors come from a woman under 40 with HTLV-1-associated myelopathy (HAM/TSP). Both conserved end residues are part of each CDR3.

>TRBV18
CASSPGVAYEQYF
>TRBV14
CASSQFKETGNTIYF
>TRBV20-1
CSAIQGYSNQPQHF
>TRBV5-1
CASSSSTGGGEQFF
>TRBV6-5
CASSYSYRPLDYGYTF
>TRBV7-2
CASSLEGLSNSPLHF
>TRBV11-2
CASSLARGDVSPLHF
>TRBV20-1
CSAERGRGGYEQYF
>TRBV20-1
CSARGPAGELFF
>TRBV20-1
CSAKGTGRTEAFF
>TRBV5-5
CASSFRDSLNSGANVLTF
>TRBV9
CVISVGSGMETQYF
>TRBV20-1
CSAPTGGAADTQYF
>TRBV2
CASSEVGQGGGNTIYF
>TRBV20-1
CSARDEKRGQFF
>TRBV9
CASRRGGALNTEAFF
>TRBV5-6
CASRRGVAGAGKNIQYF
>TRBV6-5
CASSQTGTSSYEQYF
>TRBV20-1
CSASDRGHEQYF
>TRBV10-3
CAISQGGQGANNEQFF
>TRBV5-1
CASSLAALAKNIQYF
>TRBV20-1
CSATLAGGVGTQYF
>TRBV15
CATSRDMGYNEKLFF
>TRBV5-1
CASSSAPAGGYNEQFF
>TRBV5-1
CASSPGDRDYNEQFF
>TRBV12-3/TRBV12-4
CASSSQTGEKLFF
>TRBV5-6
CASSSGTGGLNEQYF
>TRBV7-7
CASSPSQDSYEQYF
>TRBV5-1
CASSSRSSGAHYEQYF
>TRBV7-2
CASSFTQGGYEQYF
>TRBV27
CASSKGQGTTEAFF
>TRBV5-1
CASSPQGAGELFF
>TRBV5-1
CASKDYGAGGTDTQYF
>TRBV4-1
CASSQEAPGTSHYEQYF
>TRBV7-9
CASSPKTGYNEQFF
>TRBV7-2
CASSLVFNQPQHF
>TRBV20-1
CSAGGLGPDTQYF
>TRBV20-1
CSARDLWGPLEAFF
>TRBV29-1
CSVRGGRGIPSTDTQYF
>TRBV4-1
CASSQVVGRPNLQFF
>TRBV5-1
CASSLIEGGNYGYTF
>TRBV29-1
CSVLQGLDTQYF
>TRBV5-1
CASRQPQGGETEAFF
>TRBV20-1
CSARLGMEQYF
>TRBV5-1
CASSVDPGSNQPQHF
>TRBV3-1
CASSQLSSGGSYEQYF
>TRBV24-1
CATSRTGGIGELFF
>TRBV5-1
CASSLVPNNEQFF
>TRBV20-1
CSASGDLAGSEQFF